These 9 T cell receptor beta chains were sequenced from one sample in a study of blood T cell repertoires in COVID-19. Assay: immunoSEQ multiplex PCR; the TCRdb copy retains only in-frame clones and omits some. The sample yields roughly 160,000 clones, around 89% seen once. The specimen was peripheral blood. Every receptor here comes from a man aged 50-59 years who had recovered from COVID-19.

This clone was observed a single time. The chain is built from TRBV5-1 and TRBJ1-1; D remains unclear. Germline assignment: CDR1 SGHRS and CDR2 YFSETQ. The CDR3 has 15 residues. The ends were cut back, 0 bases at V and 1 base at J, with 10 bases in the middle. This CDR3 reads CASSLGEGWNTEAFF. The DNA for the CDR3 is TGCGCCAGCAGCTTGGGAGAGGGTTGGAACACTGAAGCTTTCTTT.

V is TRBV6-5 and J is TRBJ2-1; perhaps TRBD1 as D (7 bases). Germline V gene sequence: CDR1 MNHEY, CDR2 SVGAGI. There are 14 residues in the CDR3. Trimming took 4 bases from V and 6 from J, leaving 13 bases between them. CDR3 residues: CASSFPGGPNEQFF. CDR3 DNA sequence: TGTGCCAGCAGTTTTCCAGGGGGGCCCAATGAGCAGTTCTTC.

The CDR3 reads CASSSGQGGRARYTGELFF. In nucleotides, the CDR3 is TGTGCCAGCAGCTCTGGCCAAGGCGGGAGGGCCCGTTACACCGGGGAGCTGTTTTTT. This rearrangement joins TRBV7-9 to TRBJ2-2; TRBD2 matches 9 bases. The CDR3 length is 19 residues. In germline, CDR1 is SEHNR, CDR2 FQNEAQ (reference sequence). After removal of 4 bases from V and 3 bases from J, the junction contained 15 bases not matched to a gene.

This chain joins TRBV5-6 and TRBJ1-3; D not resolved. Germline CDR1 reads SGHDT; CDR2 reads YYEEEE. V was pared by 1 base and J by 0 bases, with 11 bases between. This CDR3 has 16 amino acids. The CDR3 spells CASSLLNQYSGNTIYF. As DNA, the CDR3 is TGTGCCAGCAGCTTGTTGAATCAGTACTCTGGAAACACCATATATTTT.

This chain connects TRBV19 to TRBJ2-1; 9 positions match TRBD1. Germline V gene data show CDR1 as LNHDA and CDR2 as SQIVND (reference sequence). There are 15 residues in the CDR3. V gave up 7 bases and J gave up 5 bases; unmatched junction bases: 9. The CDR3 protein is CASTQDRGSHNEQFF. For the CDR3, the DNA is TGTGCCAGTACCCAAGACAGGGGGTCTCACAATGAGCAGTTCTTC.

This clone has a single count. V gene TRBV5-4 combines with J gene TRBJ2-7, with D possibly matching TRBD1 (6 bases). V was pared by 1 base and J by 3 bases, with 11 bases between. The CDR3 totals 14 residues. CDR1 is SGHNT, CDR2 YYREEE, per germline (reference sequence). The CDR3 DNA reads as TGTGCCAGCAGCTTGCAGGGGTCTCTCTACGAGCAGTACTTC. The encoded protein is CASSLQGSLYEQYF.

The chain uses TRBV27 and TRBJ2-5; TRBD1 aligns across 9 bases. Looked up from germline, CDR1 is MNHEY and CDR2 is SMNVEV (reference sequence). The CDR3 totals 15 residues. Trimming removed 5 bases from V and 5 bases from J; junction bases left unmatched: 9. The CDR3 nucleotides are TGTGCCAGCAGTCTCCGACAGGGGGTCCTGGAGACCCAGTACTTC. This codes for CASSLRQGVLETQYF.

V usage is TRBV6-2 or TRBV6-3 and J usage is TRBJ1-1, with 7 bases fitting TRBD1. The junction had 5 bases not matched to a gene; V was cut back by 0 bases and J by 4 bases. The CDR3 extends over 15 amino acids. Germline CDR1 MNHEY, CDR2 SVGEGT. CDR3 DNA sequence: TGTGCCAGCAGTTACTCGAGTGCAGGGGGCACTGAAGCTTTCTTT. Its translation is CASSYSSAGGTEAFF.

The V call is TRBV6-5, the J call TRBJ1-5; D possibly corresponds to TRBD1 (6 bases). V was trimmed by 2 bases and J by 4 bases, leaving 9 bases between them. This CDR3 comprises 14 residues. The V gene's germline CDR1 is MNHEY and CDR2 SVGAGI. CDR3 region: CASSYTQGNQPQHF. In DNA, the CDR3 is TGTGCCAGCAGTTACACACAGGGAAATCAGCCCCAGCATTTT.